This T cell receptor beta chain was recovered during a study of blood T cell repertoires in COVID-19. In the study overall: Specimens from acute and convalescent COVID-19 originated in the United States, Italy and Spain. T cells, B-cell-depleted T cells, or PBMCs provided the cDNA or gDNA that served as material.

Looked up from germline, CDR1 is MGHDK and CDR2 is SYGVNS. V lost 3 bases, J lost 4 bases, and 12 bases lay in between. CDR3 length: 15 residues. How the authors handled the data: Nucleated cell counts were estimated from reference gene primer amplification. Clones were read by immunoSEQ multiplex PCR, and TCRdb kept only the in-frame ones, dropping some. The V and J calls and clone size come from that table; D and trimming were worked out from the DNA. Counted here are about 200,000 clones, over 60% occurring once; the ten biggest clones make up 5.5% to 7%. The rearrangement uses TRBV25-1 and TRBJ1-4, with D tentatively TRBD1 (5 bases). What was sequenced was peripheral blood. This receptor was taken from a woman aged 70 to 79 with acute or convalescent COVID-19. CDR3 region: CASSERDWYNEKLFF. Here the CDR3 DNA reads TGTGCCAGCAGTGAGAGGGACTGGTATAATGAAAAACTGTTTTTT.